This T cell receptor (beta chain) stems from a study of T cells in women clearing cervical HPV infection (dated 2018 in TCRdb). Broadly, across the study: The cases were 25 to 30 women with histologically confirmed HPV16-related CIN3 or worse, and 2 of these cases were invasive cancers. The controls were 25 to 30 women whose single incident HPV16 infection cleared within 12 months with no development of precancer or cancer. Cases and controls were matched on age within five years and on year of sample collection. Since HLA typing was available for only a few women, HLA type could not be ruled out as a confounder. An exploratory proof-of-principle case-control study, nested within the Guanacaste HPV Natural History Study in Costa Rica, was conducted to compare TCR repertoires across cervical HPV16 outcomes. The parent cohort enrolled 9,000 to 13,000 women aged 18 or older in Guanacaste, Costa Rica, in about 1992 to 1995 and followed the women for 6 to 7 years. As quality controls, five blinded duplicates were added to each group, bringing the total to 60 or so samples made up of around 50 participants and 10 replicates. Cases had a median age of approximately 32 years compared with about 40 for controls, and baseline characteristics showed no significant differences between the groups. Among cases, blood sampling came a median of roughly 150 days after lesion detection, with an interquartile range of about 80 to 220 days. Blood from cases was drawn at the visit where the lesion was first identified, while blood from controls was drawn once the infection was no longer detected.

The CDR3 starts with the cysteine, ends with the phenylalanine, and has 15 residues. The 36 bases shown cover part of the CDR3, and their frame starts at base 1. For CDR1 and CDR2, the germline V gene lists SGHTA and FQGNSA. Ends trimmed: V by 5 bases, J by 2 bases; bases unmatched to a gene: 6. Every participant had a single incident cervical HPV16 infection, and women with prevalent HPV16 infections were excluded. Cervical HPV DNA was detected by MY09/MY11 PCR, and genotyping was performed by dot-blot hybridization. Approximately 15 mL of heparinized blood were centrifuged, and the buffy coat was aliquoted, frozen at -30°C, then stored at -80°C. Genomic DNA was extracted from buffy coat specimens using QIAGEN kits. TCR beta CDR3 regions were amplified by multiplex PCR from an average of roughly 1,300 ng genomic DNA per sample using the immunoSEQ assay. The assay corrected primer bias using a complete synthetic TCR repertoire to establish an amplification baseline. The amplicons were sequenced using the Illumina platform. Per the source publication's procedure: Error correction of the sequences involved clustering with frequency ratios plus a modified nearest-neighbor algorithm, after which the sequences were analyzed in the immunoSEQ Analyzer using IMGT gene definitions. At each rarefaction depth, TCR richness and evenness were averaged across 20 rarefaction repeats, and any sample with fewer sequences than the depth was left out. Relative abundances of V, D and J genes were compared between groups using Wilcoxon rank sum tests, with FDR correction applied. An intraclass correlation of 95% to 97% for TCR richness and an average of about 77% across 65 or so gene segments were obtained from the blinded duplicates. Entries here come from immuneACCESS through TCRdb and include only in-frame sequences with V and J called. Some clones fail to appear in such tables; in the studies checked, an unresolved V gene covers under half of the shortfall, and the cause of the remainder is unknown. V, J and clone size are those of that table, while D and trimming were read from the DNA. The sample's records list 15,000 to 20,000 clones. The ten largest clones add up to around 7.2% of the sample.

A count is missing, but by frequency this clone is large (0.1 to 1%). What antigen it recognizes has not been identified. The read gets to within 3 residues of the CDR3 end, and the germline J gene fills in the rest. Results the study describes overall, beyond this receptor: The cross-sectional design could not show whether the associations came before the infection or were a result of it, and neither effector/memory subsets nor HPV-specific T cells were isolated. Cases had lower TRBV6-7 relative abundance than controls (approximately 0.11% versus 0.16%; Bonferroni P = 0.0008). Because T-cell numbers per sample were unknown, differences in richness could reflect varying T-cell content rather than repertoire biology. Significantly higher TCR repertoire richness was observed in CIN3+ cases than in controls across sequencing depths, whereas no difference in evenness was found. Cases were distinguished from controls with an estimated AUC of almost 0.85 by random forest classifiers combining richness and V gene abundances.

This TCR was recovered from a woman aged 18 to 75 with a cervical HPV16 infection that either progressed to CIN3+ or cleared (not recorded which). The chain employs TRBV7-2 and TRBJ2-5; 9 bases in the middle match TRBD2. The source material was blood buffy coat. Partial CDR3 DNA: TGTGCCAGCAGCCGCGGGGGGGCGGAGCAAGAGACC. Its coded protein is CASSRGGAEQET. The full CDR3 sequence reads CASSRGGAEQETQYF.